The entry below gives a single T cell receptor (beta chain) sequence along with its context. This specimen comes from a study of T cell changes during pregnancy in multiple sclerosis. The germline V and J ends were trimmed by 3 bases and 2 bases, with 13 bases remaining between them. The CDR3 sequence is 14 residues long. CDR1 is SQVTM, CDR2 ANQGSEA, per germline. The repertoire was sequenced with immunoSEQ multiplex PCR; TCRdb's copy has only in-frame clones and lacks some. The profile shows 50,000 to 65,000 clones, around 96% of them singletons. The TCR originated in a female donor with multiple sclerosis, enrolled in a pregnancy study. The sequenced sample was CD8+ T cells from peripheral blood mononuclear cells, obtained after pregnancy. V usage is TRBV29-1 and J usage is TRBJ1-2, with no clear D. The DNA for the CDR3 is TGCAGCGTTGATGATAGAGGCACAAACTATGGCTACACCTTC. This codes for CSVDDRGTNYGYTF.